This T cell receptor (beta chain) appears in the sequencing data of a study of cytomegalovirus exposure and HLA in healthy donors. PCR was performed using 60 Vbeta and 13 Jbeta primers. Clones were sequenced by immunoSEQ multiplex PCR, and TCRdb holds only the in-frame ones, with some missing. Here the sample spans about 180,000 clones, almost 85% being singletons. This clone was counted once. The antigen is not known. Study findings and constraints: Earlier analysis looked at TCR beta V segments, and most were productive about 90% or about 30% of the time. Indistinguishability led to the exclusion of some V segments, TRBV6-2 and TRBV6-3 included. Most CMV-associated TCR beta chains were later found to appear HLA-restricted.

The V end lost 4 bases, the J end lost 5 bases, and 19 bases lay between the germline ends. Germline values: CDR1 SGHRS, CDR2 YFSETQ. The CDR3 spans 15 residues. Sample: PBMCs. This clonotype was sampled from a woman aged 45-65 years in good health and CMV-seronegative. The rearrangement links TRBV5-1 to TRBJ2-7; D is possibly TRBD1 (6 bases). CDR3 residues: CASSVQGSKENEQYF. Here the CDR3 DNA reads TGCGCCAGCAGCGTACAGGGTTCCAAGGAAAACGAGCAGTACTTC.